The clone carrying this TCR beta chain has ten or more counts. Healthy Caucasians alone served as donors. TCRdb passed the 5' RACE reads through MiXCR, listing each CDR3 protein once. The data show approximately 600,000 distinct CDR3 sequences, with 9% to 10% seen just once and around 3.1% held by the top ten. This entry is derived from a study of identical twins. Germline loops: CDR1 MDHEN, CDR2 SYDVKM. The CDR3 extends over 12 amino acids. Deletions cut 7 bases from V and 2 bases from J, with 8 bases between. The data were also submitted as part of a second study, on yellow fever vaccine responses in identical twins.

The chain links TRBV28 to TRBJ1-2; D ambiguous. The TCR originated in a woman aged 18 to 35 in good health. Sequenced material: PBMCs. CDR3 DNA: TGTGCCAGCAACTTGAGGAACTATGGCTACACCTTC. It translates to CASNLRNYGYTF.